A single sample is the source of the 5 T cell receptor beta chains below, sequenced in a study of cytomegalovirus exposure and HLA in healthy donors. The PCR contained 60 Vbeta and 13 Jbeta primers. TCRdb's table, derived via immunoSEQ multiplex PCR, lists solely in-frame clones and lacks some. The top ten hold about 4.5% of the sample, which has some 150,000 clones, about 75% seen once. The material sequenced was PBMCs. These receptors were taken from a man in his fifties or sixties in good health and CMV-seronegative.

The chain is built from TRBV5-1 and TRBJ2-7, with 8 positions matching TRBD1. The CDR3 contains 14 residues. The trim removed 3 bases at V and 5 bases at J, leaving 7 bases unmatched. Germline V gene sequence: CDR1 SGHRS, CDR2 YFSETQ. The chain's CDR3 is CASSSTGDENEQYF. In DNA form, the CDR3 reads TGCGCCAGCAGCTCGACAGGGGATGAGAACGAGCAGTACTTC.

Here the CDR3 DNA reads TGCGCCAGCAGCCAAGATCATAGGGCAGGGGGCGGAACCTACAATGAGCAGTTCTTC. It yields the protein CASSQDHRAGGGTYNEQFF. The gene calls are TRBV4-3 and TRBJ2-1; 8 nucleotides align to TRBD1. The germline CDR1 and CDR2 sequences are LGHNA and YSLEER. The CDR3 loop spans 19 amino acids. Unmatched junction bases numbered 12, after V lost 0 bases and J lost 2 bases.

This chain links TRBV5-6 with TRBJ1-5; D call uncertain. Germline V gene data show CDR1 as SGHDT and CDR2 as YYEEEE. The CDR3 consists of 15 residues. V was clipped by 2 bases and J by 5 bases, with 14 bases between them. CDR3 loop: CASSFGDSRDQPQHF. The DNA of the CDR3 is TGTGCCAGCAGCTTTGGTGACTCACGCGATCAGCCCCAGCATTTT.

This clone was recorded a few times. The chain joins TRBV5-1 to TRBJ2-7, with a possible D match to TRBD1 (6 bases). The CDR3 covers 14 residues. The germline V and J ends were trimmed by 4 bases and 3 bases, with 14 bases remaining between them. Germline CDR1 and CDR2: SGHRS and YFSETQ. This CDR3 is CASSTGHDVYEQYF. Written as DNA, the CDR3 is TGCGCCAGCAGCACGGGACACGACGTCTACGAGCAGTACTTC.

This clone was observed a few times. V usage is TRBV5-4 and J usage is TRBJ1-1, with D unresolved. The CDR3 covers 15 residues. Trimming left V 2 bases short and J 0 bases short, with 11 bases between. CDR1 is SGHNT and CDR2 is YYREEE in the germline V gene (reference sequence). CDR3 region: CASSFPGVMNTEAFF. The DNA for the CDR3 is TGTGCCAGCAGCTTCCCCGGGGTCATGAACACTGAAGCTTTCTTT.